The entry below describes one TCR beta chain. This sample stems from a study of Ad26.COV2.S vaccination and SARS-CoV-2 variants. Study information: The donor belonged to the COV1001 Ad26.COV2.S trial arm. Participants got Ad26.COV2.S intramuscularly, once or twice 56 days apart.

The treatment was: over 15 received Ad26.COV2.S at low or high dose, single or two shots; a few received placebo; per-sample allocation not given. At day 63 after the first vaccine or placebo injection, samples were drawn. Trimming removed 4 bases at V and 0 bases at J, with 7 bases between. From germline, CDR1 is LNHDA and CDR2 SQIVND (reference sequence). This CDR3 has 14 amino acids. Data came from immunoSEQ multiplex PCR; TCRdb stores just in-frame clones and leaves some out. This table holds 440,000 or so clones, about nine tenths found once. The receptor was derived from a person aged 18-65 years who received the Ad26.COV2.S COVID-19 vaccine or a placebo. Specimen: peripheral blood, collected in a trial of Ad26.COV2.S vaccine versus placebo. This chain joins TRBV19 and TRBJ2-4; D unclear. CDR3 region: CASSNAVAKNIQYF. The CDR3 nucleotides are TGTGCCAGTAGTAACGCCGTAGCCAAAAACATTCAGTACTTC.